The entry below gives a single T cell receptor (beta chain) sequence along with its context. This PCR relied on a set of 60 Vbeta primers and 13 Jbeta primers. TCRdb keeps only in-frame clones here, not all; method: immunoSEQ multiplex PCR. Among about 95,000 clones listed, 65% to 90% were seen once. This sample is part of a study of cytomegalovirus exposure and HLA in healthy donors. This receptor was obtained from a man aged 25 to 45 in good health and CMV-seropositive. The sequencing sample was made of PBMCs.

CDR3 sequence reads: CASSASNTGELFF. CDR3 DNA sequence: TGTGCCAGCAGCGCCTCGAACACCGGGGAGCTGTTTTTT. The chain is built from TRBV9 and TRBJ2-2; D not certain. The germline gives CDR1 SGDLS, CDR2 YYNGEE. Deletions cut 3 bases from V and 0 bases from J, with 3 bases between. This CDR3 has 13 residues. The complete variable domain, with remaining parts taken from reference TRBV9 and TRBJ2-2, reads DSGVTQTPKHLITATGQRVTLRCSPRSGDLSVYWYQQSLDQGLQFLIQYYNGEERAKGNILERFSAQQFPDLHSELNLSSLELGDSALYFCASSASNTGELFFGEGSRLTVL.